The present TCR beta chain was sequenced within a study of blood T cell repertoires in COVID-19. Study-level background: The United States, Italy and Spain were the sources of the acute and convalescent COVID-19 samples. Nucleic acid was either cDNA or gDNA, and it came from T cells, B-cell-depleted T cells, or PBMCs.

In the study's own analysis: Reference gene primer amplification gave nucleated cell count estimates. The method was immunoSEQ multiplex PCR; TCRdb's version includes in-frame clones alone and lacks a portion of them. That table supplies the V and J calls and clone size; D and trimming were determined from the DNA. The sample holds about 190,000 clones, roughly 86% seen once. Trimming left V 1 base short and J 6 bases short, with 7 bases between. CDR1 is MNHEY and CDR2 is SMNVEV in the germline V gene (reference sequence). CDR3 size: 13 residues. This rearrangement joins TRBV27 to TRBJ2-1; tentatively, D is TRBD1 (5 bases). Sequencing input: peripheral blood. The TCR comes from a young woman with active or convalescent COVID-19. In DNA form, the CDR3 reads TGTGCCAGCAGTTTATGGCAGGGCAATGAGCAGTTCTTC. Translation gives CASSLWQGNEQFF.